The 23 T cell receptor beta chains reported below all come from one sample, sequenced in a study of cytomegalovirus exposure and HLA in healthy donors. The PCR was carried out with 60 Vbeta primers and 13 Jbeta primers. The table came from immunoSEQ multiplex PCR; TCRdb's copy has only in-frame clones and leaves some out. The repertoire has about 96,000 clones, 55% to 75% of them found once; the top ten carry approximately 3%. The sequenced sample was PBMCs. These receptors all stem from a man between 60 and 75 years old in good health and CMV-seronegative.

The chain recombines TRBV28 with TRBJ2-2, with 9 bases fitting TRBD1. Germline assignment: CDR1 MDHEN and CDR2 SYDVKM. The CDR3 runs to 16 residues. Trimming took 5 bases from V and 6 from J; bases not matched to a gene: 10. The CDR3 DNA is TGTGCCAGCAGTGTTCCACGGACAGGGGCTCCCGGGGAGCTGTTTTTT. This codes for CASSVPRTGAPGELFF. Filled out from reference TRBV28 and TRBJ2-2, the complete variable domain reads DVKVTQSSRYLVKRTGEKVFLECVQDMDHENMFWYRQDPGLGLRLIYFSYDVKMKEKGDIPEGYSVSREKKERFSLILESASTNQTSMYLCASSVPRTGAPGELFFGEGSRLTVL.

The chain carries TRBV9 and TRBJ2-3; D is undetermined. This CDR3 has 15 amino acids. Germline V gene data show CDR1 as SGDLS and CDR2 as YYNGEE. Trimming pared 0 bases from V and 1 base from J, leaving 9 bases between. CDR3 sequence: CASSVGLPGTDTQYF. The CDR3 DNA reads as TGTGCCAGCAGCGTAGGGTTGCCAGGCACAGATACGCAGTATTTT. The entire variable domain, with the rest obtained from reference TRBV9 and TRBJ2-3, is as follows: DSGVTQTPKHLITATGQRVTLRCSPRSGDLSVYWYQQSLDQGLQFLIQYYNGEERAKGNILERFSAQQFPDLHSELNLSSLELGDSALYFCASSVGLPGTDTQYFGPGTRLTVL.

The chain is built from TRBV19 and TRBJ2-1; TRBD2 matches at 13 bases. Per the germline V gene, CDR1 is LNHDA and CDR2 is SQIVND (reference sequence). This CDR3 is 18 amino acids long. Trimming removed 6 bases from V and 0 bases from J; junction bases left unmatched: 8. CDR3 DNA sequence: TGTGCCAGTAGGAGACCGGGACTAGCGGGAAGCTCCTACAATGAGCAGTTCTTC. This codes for CASRRPGLAGSSYNEQFF.

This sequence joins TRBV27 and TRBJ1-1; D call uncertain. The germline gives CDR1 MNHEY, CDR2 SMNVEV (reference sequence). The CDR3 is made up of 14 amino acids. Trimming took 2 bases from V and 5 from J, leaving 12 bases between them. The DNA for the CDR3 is TGTGCCAGCAGTTTAACGGGAGGGTCGACTGAAGCTTTCTTT. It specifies CASSLTGGSTEAFF.

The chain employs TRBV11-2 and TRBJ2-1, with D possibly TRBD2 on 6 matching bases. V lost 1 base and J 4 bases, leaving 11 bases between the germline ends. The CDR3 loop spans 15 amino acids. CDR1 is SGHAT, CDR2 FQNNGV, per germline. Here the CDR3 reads CASSLAGEDYNEQFF. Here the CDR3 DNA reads TGTGCCAGCAGCTTAGCGGGAGAAGATTACAATGAGCAGTTCTTC.

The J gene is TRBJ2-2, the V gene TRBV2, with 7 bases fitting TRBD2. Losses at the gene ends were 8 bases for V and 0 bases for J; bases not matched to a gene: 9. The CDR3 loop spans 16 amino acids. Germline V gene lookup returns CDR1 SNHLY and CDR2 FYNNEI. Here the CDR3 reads CASFRGELSNTGELFF. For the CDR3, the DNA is TGTGCCAGCTTCCGGGGGGAGCTGTCGAACACCGGGGAGCTGTTTTTT.

As DNA, the CDR3 is TGTGCCAGCAGCTTAATTGCAGGGGGCCACGAGCAGTACTTC. Residues: CASSLIAGGHEQYF. V usage is TRBV7-6 and J usage is TRBJ2-7; 8 nucleotides align to TRBD1. The CDR3 extends over 14 amino acids. The V segment lost 2 bases and the J segment 5 bases; nucleotides outside the gene matches: 5. Germline assignment: CDR1 SGHVS and CDR2 FNYEAQ. Based on the CDR3 plus reference TRBV7-6 and TRBJ2-7, the full variable domain is GAGVSQSPRYKVTKRGQDVALRCDPISGHVSLYWYRQALGQGPEFLTYFNYEAQQDKSGLPNDRFSAERPEGSISTLTIQRTEQRDSAMYRCASSLIAGGHEQYFGPGTRLTVT.

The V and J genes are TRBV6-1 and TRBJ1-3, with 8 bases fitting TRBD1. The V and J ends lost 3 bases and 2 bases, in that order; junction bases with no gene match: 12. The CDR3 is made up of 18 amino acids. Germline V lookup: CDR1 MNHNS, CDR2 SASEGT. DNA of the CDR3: TGTGCCAGCAGTGATGACAGGGGCCTTACCCTTCCTGGAAACACCATATATTTT. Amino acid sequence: CASSDDRGLTLPGNTIYF.

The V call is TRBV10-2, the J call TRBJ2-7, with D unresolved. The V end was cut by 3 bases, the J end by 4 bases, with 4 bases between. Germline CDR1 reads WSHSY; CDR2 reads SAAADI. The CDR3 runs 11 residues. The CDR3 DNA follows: TGCGCCAGCAGTGAAGCGTACGAGCAGTACTTC. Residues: CASSEAYEQYF.

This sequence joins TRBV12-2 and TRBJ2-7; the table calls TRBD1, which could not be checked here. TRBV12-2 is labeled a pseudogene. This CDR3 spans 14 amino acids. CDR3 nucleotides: TGTGCAAGTCGCTCCCGGGACAGCCGCTACGAGCAGTACTTC. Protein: CASRSRDSRYEQYF.

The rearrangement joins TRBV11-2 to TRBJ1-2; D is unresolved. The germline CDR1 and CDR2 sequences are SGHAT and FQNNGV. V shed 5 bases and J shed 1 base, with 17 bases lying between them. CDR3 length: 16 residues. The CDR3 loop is CASSDLARGFNYGYTF. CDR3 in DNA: TGTGCCAGCAGCGACCTAGCCCGCGGGTTTAACTATGGCTACACCTTC.

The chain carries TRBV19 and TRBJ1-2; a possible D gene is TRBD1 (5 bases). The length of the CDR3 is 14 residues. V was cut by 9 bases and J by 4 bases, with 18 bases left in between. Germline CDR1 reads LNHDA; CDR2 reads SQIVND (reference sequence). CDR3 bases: TGTGCCAGCCTTACCCCCGGGGGTCTCTATGGCTACACCTTC. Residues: CASLTPGGLYGYTF.

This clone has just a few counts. The CDR3 sequence: CASSPFGQGPSGGLWPANEQFF. As DNA, the CDR3 is TGTGCCAGCAGCCCCTTCGGACAGGGGCCTAGCGGGGGCCTCTGGCCCGCCAATGAGCAGTTCTTC. The rearrangement links TRBV7-6 to TRBJ2-1; possible D gene TRBD2, 10 bases. Between the trimmed V and J ends, which lost 5 bases and 6 bases, there was a span of 38 bases. This CDR3 spans 22 amino acids. The germline CDR1 and CDR2 sequences are SGHVS and FNYEAQ.

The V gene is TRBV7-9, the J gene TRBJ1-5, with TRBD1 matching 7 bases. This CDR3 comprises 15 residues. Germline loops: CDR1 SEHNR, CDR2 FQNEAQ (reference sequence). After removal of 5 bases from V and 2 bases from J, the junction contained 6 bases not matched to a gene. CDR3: CASSPTGDRNQPQHF. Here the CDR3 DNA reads TGTGCCAGCAGCCCAACAGGGGACCGCAATCAGCCCCAGCATTTT.

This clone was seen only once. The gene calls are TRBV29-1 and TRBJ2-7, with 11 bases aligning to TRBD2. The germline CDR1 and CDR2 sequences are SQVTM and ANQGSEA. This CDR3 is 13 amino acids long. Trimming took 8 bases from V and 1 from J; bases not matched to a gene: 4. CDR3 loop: CSTGLAGSYEQYF. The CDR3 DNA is TGCAGCACCGGACTAGCGGGTTCCTACGAGCAGTACTTC.

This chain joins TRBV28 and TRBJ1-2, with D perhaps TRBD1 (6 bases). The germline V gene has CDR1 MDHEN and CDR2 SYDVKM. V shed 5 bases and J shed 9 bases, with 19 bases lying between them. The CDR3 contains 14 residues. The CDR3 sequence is CASSIYGTPRSYTF. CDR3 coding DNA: TGTGCCAGCAGTATCTATGGGACACCTAGGAGCTACACCTTC.

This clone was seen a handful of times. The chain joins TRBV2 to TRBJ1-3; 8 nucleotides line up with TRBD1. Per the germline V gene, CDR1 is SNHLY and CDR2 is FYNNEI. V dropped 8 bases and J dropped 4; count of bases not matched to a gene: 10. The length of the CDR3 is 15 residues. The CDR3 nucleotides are TGTGCCAGCCTTTCGGACAGGGCTGCAGGAAACACCATATATTTT. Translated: CASLSDRAAGNTIYF.

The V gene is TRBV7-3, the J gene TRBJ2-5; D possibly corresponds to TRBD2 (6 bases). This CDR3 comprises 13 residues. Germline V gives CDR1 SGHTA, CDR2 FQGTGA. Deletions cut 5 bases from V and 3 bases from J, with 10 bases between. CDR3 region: CASSRDFEETQYF. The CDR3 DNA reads TGTGCCAGCAGCCGGGACTTCGAAGAGACCCAGTACTTC.

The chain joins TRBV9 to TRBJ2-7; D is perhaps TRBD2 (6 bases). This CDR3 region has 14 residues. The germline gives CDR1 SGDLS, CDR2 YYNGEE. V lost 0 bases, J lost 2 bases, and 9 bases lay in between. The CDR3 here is CASSVAAGAYEQYF. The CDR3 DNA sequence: TGTGCCAGCAGCGTAGCAGCGGGTGCCTACGAGCAGTACTTC.

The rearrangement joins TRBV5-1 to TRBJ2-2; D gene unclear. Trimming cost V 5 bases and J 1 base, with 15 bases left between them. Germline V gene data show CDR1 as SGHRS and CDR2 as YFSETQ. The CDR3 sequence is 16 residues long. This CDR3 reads CASSMNALGNTGELFF. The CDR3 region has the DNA TGCGCCAGCAGTATGAACGCGCTCGGGAACACCGGGGAGCTGTTTTTT.

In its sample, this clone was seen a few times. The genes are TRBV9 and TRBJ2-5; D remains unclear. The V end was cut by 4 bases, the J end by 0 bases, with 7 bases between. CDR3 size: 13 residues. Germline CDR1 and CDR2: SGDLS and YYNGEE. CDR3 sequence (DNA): TGTGCCAGCAGCCCCCCGTACCAAGAGACCCAGTACTTC. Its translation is CASSPPYQETQYF.

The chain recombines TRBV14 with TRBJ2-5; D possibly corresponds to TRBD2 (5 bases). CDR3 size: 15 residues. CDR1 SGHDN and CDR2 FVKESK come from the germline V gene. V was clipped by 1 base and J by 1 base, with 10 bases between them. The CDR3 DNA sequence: TGTGCCAGCAGCCAAGTGAGAGGGTTCCAAGAGACCCAGTACTTC. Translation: CASSQVRGFQETQYF.

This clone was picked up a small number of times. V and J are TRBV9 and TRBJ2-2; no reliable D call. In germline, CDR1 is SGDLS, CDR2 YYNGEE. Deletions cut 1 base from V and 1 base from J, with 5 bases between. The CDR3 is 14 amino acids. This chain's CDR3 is CASSVQENTGELFF. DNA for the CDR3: TGTGCCAGCAGCGTACAGGAGAACACCGGGGAGCTGTTTTTT.